Listed below are T cell receptor beta chains from one sample, sequenced in a study of type 1 and type 2 diabetes patients. TCRdb called the multiplex PCR reads again in MiXCR, with one record for every CDR3 protein. Among around 300,000 distinct CDR3 sequences listed, around 50% were seen once. The sequenced sample was peripheral blood mononuclear cells (PBMCs). These receptors all come from a man aged 18 to 30 with type 2 diabetes. CDR3s include the opening cysteine and the closing phenylalanine or tryptophan. D genes are given only for firm matches. The size entry is marked missing in some rows and otherwise reads once, few, many or a size class.

TRBV12-3/TRBV12-4	few	12	TRBJ2-3	TRBD1	TGTGCCAGCAGACACAGGGGTGATACGCAGTATTTT	CASRHRGDTQYF
TRBV7-9	NA	14	TRBJ1-2	NA	TGTGCCAGCAGCTTAGCGGGACACGGCTATGGCTACACCTTC	CASSLAGHGYGYTF
TRBV6-1	NA	15	TRBJ2-5	TRBD2	TGTGCCAGCAGTGAAGGTAGCGGGAGGCTGGAGACCCAGTACTTC	CASSEGSGRLETQYF
TRBV25-1	many	11	TRBJ2-5	NA	TGTGCCAGCAGTAATTCGGAGACCCAGTACTTC	CASSNSETQYF
TRBV2	NA	13	TRBJ1-4	NA	TGTGCCAGCGCTTATGCAACTAATGAAAAACTGTTTTTT	CASAYATNEKLFF
TRBV25-1	many	14	TRBJ1-5	NA	TGTGCCAGCAGTGAACGGGCATCTAGTCAGCCCCAGCATTTT	CASSERASSQPQHF
TRBV9	NA	13	TRBJ2-2	NA	TGTGCCAGCAGCGTAGACAGCACCGGGGAGCTGTTTTTT	CASSVDSTGELFF
TRBV7-3	NA	14	TRBJ2-1	TRBD2	TGCGCCAGCAGCAAGGTAGCGGGTAACAATGAGCAGTTCTTC	CASSKVAGNNEQFF
TRBV7-8	NA	14	TRBJ1-6	NA	TGTGCCAGCAGCTTGGCAGGGTACGGTTCACCCCTCCACTTT	CASSLAGYGSPLHF
TRBV3-1	once	14	TRBJ2-7	TRBD2	TGTGCCAGCAGCCCGGGACTAGCTGAGCGCGAGCAGTACTTC	CASSPGLAEREQYF
TRBV12-3/TRBV12-4	few	11	TRBJ2-1	NA	TGTGCCAGCAGTTTCAGGGATGAGCAGTTCTTC	CASSFRDEQFF
TRBV19	NA	16	TRBJ2-2	NA	TGTGCCAGTAGTATATGGGGTGACGGGAAGACCGGGGAGCTGTTTTTT	CASSIWGDGKTGELFF
TRBV15	many	13	TRBJ2-7	NA	TGTGCCGCCTCCCCACGAGAATTCTACGAGCAGTACTTC	CAASPREFYEQYF
TRBV5-1	few	13	TRBJ2-7	NA	TGCGCCAGCAGCTTGGTTCGGGGAGGCGAGCAGTACTTC	CASSLVRGGEQYF
TRBV19	NA	14	TRBJ2-5	NA	TGTGCCAGTAGTATCGTAGATAGCCAAGAGACCCAGTACTTC	CASSIVDSQETQYF
TRBV25-1	few	21	TRBJ2-5	TRBD1	TGTGCCAGTACAGCTCCAATCCACCCCGATCCATTACAGGGGGCCCAAGAGACCCAGTACTTC	CASTAPIHPDPLQGAQETQYF
TRBV28	once	11	TRBJ2-1	NA	TGTGCCAGACTGACGCGCAATGAGCAGTTCTTC	CARLTRNEQFF
TRBV5-1	NA	13	TRBJ1-1	NA	TGCGCCAGCAGCTTGGGCGTGGCTTCCGAAGCTTTCTTT	CASSLGVASEAFF
TRBV5-8	few	19	TRBJ1-1	NA	TGTGCCAGCAGCTTGGTTTTAACTCTCGGGACTCCGGCGGGGACTGAAGCTTTCTTT	CASSLVLTLGTPAGTEAFF
TRBV27	NA	17	TRBJ2-3	TRBD1	TGTGCCAGCAGTTCCGCGGACCCGGGACAGATGCAAAATACGCAGTATTTT	CASSSADPGQMQNTQYF
TRBV7-2	NA	16	TRBJ2-6	NA	TGTGCCAGCAGCTCCATAGGGGGCTCTGGGGCCAACGTCCTGACTTTC	CASSSIGGSGANVLTF
TRBV7-3	few	15	TRBJ2-1	NA	TGTGCCAGCAGCCCCGTCGGGAGATCGGGTAATGAGCAGTTCTTC	CASSPVGRSGNEQFF
TRBV28	few	16	TRBJ1-1	TRBD1	TGTGCCAGCAGCCCAACAGGGGTTGAAGGTAACACTGAAGCTTTCTTT	CASSPTGVEGNTEAFF
TRBV5-1	NA	17	TRBJ2-5	TRBD2	TGCGCCAGCAGCCCGAGGACTAGCGGGGGGGGAGGGGAGACCCAGTACTTC	CASSPRTSGGGGETQYF
TRBV28	NA	14	TRBJ1-1	NA	TGTGCCAGCAGTTTATTCCACAGGGCTTTGGGAGCTTTCTTT	CASSLFHRALGAFF
TRBV7-6	few	14	TRBJ1-6	NA	TGTGCCAGCAGCTTAGCGGGGGGGTCGAAACCCCTCCACTTT	CASSLAGGSKPLHF
TRBV14	NA	13	TRBJ1-4	NA	TGTGCCAGCAGTGAACGGGGTGCCCCTAAACTGTTTTTT	CASSERGAPKLFF
TRBV19	NA	15	TRBJ1-5	NA	TGTGCCAGTAGTATAACGATACAGCCCAATCAGCCCCAGCATTTT	CASSITIQPNQPQHF
TRBV12-3/TRBV12-4	few	16	TRBJ2-5	NA	TGTGCCAGCAGGCTGGATCCGGGACGGCCACAAGAGACCCAGTACTTC	CASRLDPGRPQETQYF
TRBV5-1	NA	16	TRBJ2-2	NA	TGCGCCAGCAGCTTGAGAACGCGACAGAACACCGGGGAGCTGTTTTTT	CASSLRTRQNTGELFF
TRBV4-3	NA	20	TRBJ1-6	TRBD1	TGCGCCAGCAGCCAGATCCCGGGACAGGGGACGGCATCCTATAATTCACCCCTCCACTTT	CASSQIPGQGTASYNSPLHF
TRBV12-3/TRBV12-4	many	17	TRBJ2-5	TRBD1	TGTGCCAGCAGTTTAGCCCCGGGACAGGGGCCGGTTTGGACCCAGTACTTC	CASSLAPGQGPVWTQYF
TRBV2	NA	13	TRBJ1-5	TRBD1	TGTGCCAGCAGAGACAGGGGTGATCAGCCCCAGCATTTT	CASRDRGDQPQHF
TRBV6-4	few	17	TRBJ2-3	TRBD2	TGTGCCAGCACCCCAGGTGGTAGCGGGGGATACACAGATACGCAGTATTTT	CASTPGGSGGYTDTQYF
TRBV6-6	NA	11	TRBJ2-7	NA	TGTGCCAGCAGTTTACGGGGCGAGCAGTACTTC	CASSLRGEQYF
TRBV28	NA	18	TRBJ1-6	NA	TGTGCCAGCAGTTTATTTGGGGGGTCCAGCTCCTATAATTCACCCCTCCACTTT	CASSLFGGSSSYNSPLHF
TRBV28	NA	13	TRBJ2-1	NA	TGTGCCAGCAGTCACGCCAGTACGAATGAGCAGTTCTTC	CASSHASTNEQFF
TRBV7-2	few	13	TRBJ2-7	NA	TGTGCCAGCAGCGATGGACGGTCCTACGAGCAGTACTTC	CASSDGRSYEQYF
TRBV28	NA	13	TRBJ2-5	NA	TGTGCCAGCAGCCCCTTGGGTATCGAGACCCAGTACTTC	CASSPLGIETQYF
TRBV19	NA	14	TRBJ2-5	NA	TGTGCCAATAGGGACGGACAGCCCCAAGAGACCCAGTACTTC	CANRDGQPQETQYF
TRBV2	few	16	TRBJ1-5	NA	TGTGCCAGCAGTGACCCAGGGAGATATAGCAATCAGCCCCAGCATTTT	CASSDPGRYSNQPQHF
TRBV25-1	NA	14	TRBJ2-5	NA	TGTGCCAGCAGTGATAACCGAATCCAAGAGACCCAGTACTTC	CASSDNRIQETQYF
TRBV19	few	14	TRBJ1-6	NA	TGTGCCAGTAGTTTCACATCATATAATTCACCCCTCCACTTT	CASSFTSYNSPLHF
TRBV19	NA	15	TRBJ2-2	TRBD1	TGTGCCAGTAGTATTCTAGGGGGCCTAAGCGGGGAGCTGTTTTTT	CASSILGGLSGELFF
TRBV12-3/TRBV12-4	NA	16	TRBJ1-1	TRBD1	TGTGCCAGCAGTTTCAACAGGGGGCGGAGGACGGCTGAAGCTTTCTTT	CASSFNRGRRTAEAFF
TRBV20-1	NA	13	TRBJ1-2	NA	TGCAGTGCTAGAGATGTTGAGGACTATGGCTACACCTTC	CSARDVEDYGYTF
TRBV2	few	15	TRBJ2-7	TRBD2	TGTGCCAGCAGCGACACTAGCGGGGGTTACTACGAGCAGTACTTC	CASSDTSGGYYEQYF
TRBV19	NA	15	TRBJ1-2	TRBD1	TGTGCCAGTAGTACCGGGACAGGGAGTCTCTATGGCTACACCTTC	CASSTGTGSLYGYTF
TRBV19	few	13	TRBJ1-3	TRBD1	TGTGCCAGTAGGGGGGACAGCGAAAAAACCATATATTTT	CASRGDSEKTIYF